Following are 27 T cell receptor beta chains from one sample sequenced in a study of cytomegalovirus exposure and HLA in healthy donors. PCR amplification relied on 60 Vbeta primers (plus 13 Jbeta primers). Produced via immunoSEQ multiplex PCR; TCRdb's table is partial and in-frame only. The table has 100,000 to 150,000 clones, just over 70% seen once. Sample: PBMCs. The receptors shown here come from an older woman in good health and CMV-seropositive.

The table lists this clone with a few counts. The gene calls are TRBV5-1 and TRBJ2-7; D unclear. The CDR3 consists of 11 residues. Germline V gene lookup returns CDR1 SGHRS and CDR2 YFSETQ. The V gene lost 5 bases and the J gene lost 3 bases, with 6 bases spanning the gap. CDR3 sequence: CASSNGYEQYF. The DNA for the CDR3 is TGCGCCAGCAGTAACGGCTACGAGCAGTACTTC.

The chain uses TRBV19 and TRBJ1-4, with D maybe TRBD1 (5 bases). Per the germline V gene, CDR1 is LNHDA and CDR2 is SQIVND (reference sequence). The CDR3 extends over 15 amino acids. V was shortened by 6 bases and J by 0 bases, with 11 bases between the two germline ends. Here the CDR3 reads CASSRPGTTNEKLFF. For the CDR3, the DNA is TGTGCCAGTAGCCGACCAGGGACAACTAATGAAAAACTGTTTTTT.

V gene TRBV5-4 combines with J gene TRBJ1-6, with TRBD1 matching 7 bases. The CDR3 has 15 residues. Germline V CDR1 and CDR2: SGHNT, YYREEE (reference sequence). V lost 7 bases, J lost 7 bases, and 11 bases stayed unmatched. The CDR3 loop reads CASRDAGTANSPLHF. In DNA form, the CDR3 reads TGTGCCAGCCGCGACGCGGGGACAGCCAATTCACCCCTCCACTTT.

The chain joins TRBV5-1 to TRBJ1-3; D remains unclear. The V end was cut by 0 bases, the J end by 3 bases, with 7 bases between. This CDR3 comprises 14 residues. Germline CDR1 is SGHRS and CDR2 is YFSETQ. This chain's CDR3 is CASSLGPNGNTIYF. In DNA, the CDR3 is TGCGCCAGCAGCTTGGGGCCCAATGGAAACACCATATATTTT.

This clone was counted between two and nine times. V usage is TRBV6-6 and J usage is TRBJ1-5, with a tentative D call TRBD1 (5 bases). Trimming took 2 bases from V and 5 from J, leaving 10 bases between them. Germline lookup yields CDR1 MNHNY and CDR2 SVGAGI (reference sequence). CDR3 length: 14 residues. CDR3 coding DNA: TGTGCCAGCAGTTACGGCAGGGTGGATCAGCCCCAGCATTTT. It is translated as CASSYGRVDQPQHF.

J is TRBJ1-6 and V is TRBV19; D is undetermined. CDR3 length: 14 residues. Per the germline V gene, CDR1 is LNHDA and CDR2 is SQIVND (reference sequence). Trimming removed 4 bases from V and 5 bases from J, with 9 bases in between. CDR3: CASSNRENNSPLHF. The CDR3 DNA reads TGTGCCAGTAGTAACCGGGAGAATAATTCACCCCTCCACTTT.

This rearrangement joins TRBV11-3 to TRBJ1-1; TRBD1 agrees at 7 bases. Germline CDR1 and CDR2: SGHNT and YENEEA. This CDR3 comprises 14 residues. V shed 1 base and J 5 bases; nucleotides not matched to a gene: 4. The CDR3: CASSLGRGHTEAFF. CDR3 DNA: TGTGCCAGCAGCTTAGGGAGGGGGCATACTGAAGCTTTCTTT.

The rearrangement links TRBV18 to TRBJ1-6, with TRBD1 matching 7 bases. V gave up 6 bases and J gave up 5 bases; unmatched junction bases: 7. This CDR3 spans 15 amino acids. Germline V CDR1 and CDR2: KGHSH, LQKENI. Here the CDR3 reads CASSLGQANNSPLHF. CDR3 DNA sequence: TGTGCCAGCTCGCTCGGACAGGCGAATAATTCACCCCTCCACTTT.

V usage is TRBV11-2 and J usage is TRBJ2-2, with 7 bases matching TRBD1. Germline values: CDR1 SGHAT, CDR2 FQNNGV. This CDR3 is 15 amino acids long. Germline trimming cut 5 bases from V and 0 bases from J; bases unmatched to any gene: 3. DNA for the CDR3: TGTGCCAGCAGCCTGACAGGGACGAACACCGGGGAGCTGTTTTTT. The encoded protein is CASSLTGTNTGELFF.

The chain uses TRBV10-1 and TRBJ2-1; 9 positions agree with TRBD2. CDR1 WNHNN and CDR2 SYGVQD come from the germline V gene (reference sequence). The CDR3 is made up of 15 amino acids. Trimming removed 3 bases from V and 2 bases from J; junction bases left unmatched: 2. The CDR3, as DNA: TGCGCCAGCAGTGATGCGGGGGGGGCCTACAATGAGCAGTTCTTC. It is translated as CASSDAGGAYNEQFF.

V gene TRBV19 combines with J gene TRBJ2-7, with TRBD1 matching over 10 bases. V dropped 5 bases and J dropped 3; count of bases not matched to a gene: 10. Looked up from germline, CDR1 is LNHDA and CDR2 is SQIVND (reference sequence). There are 16 residues in the CDR3. CDR3 sequence (DNA): TGTGCCAGTAGTCTCGGGACAGGGGAGATGTTCTACGAGCAGTACTTC. Protein sequence: CASSLGTGEMFYEQYF.

The chain combines TRBV7-8 with TRBJ1-1; D remains unclear. V shed 5 bases and J shed 0 bases, with 7 bases lying between them. The V gene's germline CDR1 is SGHVS and CDR2 FQNEAQ. The CDR3 loop spans 13 amino acids. DNA of the CDR3: TGTGCCAGCAGCGCGACTTTGAACACTGAAGCTTTCTTT. This translates into CASSATLNTEAFF.

This clone was seen more than once but under ten times. The J gene is TRBJ2-2, the V gene TRBV11-3, with D maybe TRBD1 (5 bases). CDR1 is SGHNT, CDR2 YENEEA, per germline. The length of the CDR3 is 15 residues. Trimming took off 6 bases at V and 3 bases at J, with 14 bases between the two ends. The CDR3 protein is CASSLDKIDTGELFF. In DNA form, the CDR3 reads TGTGCCAGCAGTTTGGACAAGATAGACACCGGGGAGCTGTTTTTT.

The rearrangement links TRBV11-2 to TRBJ1-1, with 9 bases that match TRBD1. CDR1 is SGHAT and CDR2 is FQNNGV in the germline V gene. The J segment lost 3 bases and the V segment lost 5 bases, leaving 4 bases of the junction unmatched. This CDR3 comprises 14 residues. As DNA, the CDR3 is TGTGCCAGCAGCATCGGGACAGGGTACACTGAAGCTTTCTTT. Its protein product is CASSIGTGYTEAFF. The complete variable domain, with remaining parts taken from reference TRBV11-2 and TRBJ1-1, reads EAGVAQSPRYKIIEKRQSVAFWCNPISGHATLYWYQQILGQGPKLLIQFQNNGVVDDSQLPKDRFSAERLKGVDSTLKIQPAKLEDSAVYLCASSIGTGYTEAFFGQGTRLTVV.

The chain combines TRBV15 with TRBJ1-2; D ambiguous. Trimming took 5 bases from V and 5 from J, leaving 12 bases between them. The CDR3 contains 13 residues. Germline V gene data show CDR1 as LNHNV and CDR2 as YYDKDF (reference sequence). Written as DNA, the CDR3 is TGTGCCACCAGCCTCCTCGCGGGGTATGGCTACACCTTC. It codes for CATSLLAGYGYTF.

This chain links TRBV7-6 with TRBJ1-3; D is ambiguous. This CDR3 has 13 residues. V dropped 4 bases and J dropped 7 bases, with 11 bases sitting between them. Germline V gene lookup returns CDR1 SGHVS and CDR2 FNYEAQ. This chain's CDR3 is CASSSAVENTIYF. CDR3 DNA sequence: TGTGCCAGCAGCTCAGCGGTAGAGAACACCATATATTTT.

The chain recombines TRBV7-3 with TRBJ2-2; D call uncertain. The CDR3 has 14 residues. V was pared by 0 bases and J by 6 bases, with 8 bases between. The germline V gene has CDR1 SGHTA and CDR2 FQGTGA. This CDR3 reads CASSLTRPPGELFF. The CDR3 region has the DNA TGTGCCAGCAGCTTAACGAGGCCGCCCGGGGAGCTGTTTTTT.

The gene calls are TRBV19 and TRBJ1-5; TRBD1 aligns across 8 bases. Germline CDR1 and CDR2: LNHDA and SQIVND (reference sequence). This CDR3 spans 16 amino acids. J gave up 4 bases and V 5 bases, and 10 bases lay outside the gene matches. CDR3 DNA sequence: TGTGCCAGTAGTTTCGACCAGGGGGCCTGGAATCAGCCCCAGCATTTT. It encodes CASSFDQGAWNQPQHF.

This sequence joins TRBV18 and TRBJ2-1, with 7 nucleotides matching TRBD1. The CDR3 sequence is 14 residues long. V lost 6 bases and J lost 10; bases outside the gene matches: 12. Germline-derived CDR1 and CDR2 are KGHSH and LQKENI. The CDR3 loop reads CASSQSRDRIEQFF. In nucleotides, the CDR3 is TGTGCCAGCTCCCAGTCCCGGGACAGAATCGAGCAGTTCTTC.

This clone appeared a single time. V is TRBV5-1 and J is TRBJ1-1; D not resolved. The CDR3 consists of 13 residues. Germline V gives CDR1 SGHRS, CDR2 YFSETQ. V was trimmed by 4 bases and J by 1 base, leaving 8 bases between them. This CDR3 reads CASSPSGNTEAFF. CDR3 nucleotides: TGCGCCAGCAGCCCCTCGGGGAACACTGAAGCTTTCTTT.

V usage is TRBV28 and J usage is TRBJ2-6; maybe TRBD1 (6 bases). The CDR3 runs to 13 residues. Trimming left V 7 bases short and J 6 bases short, with 10 bases between. The V gene's germline CDR1 is MDHEN and CDR2 SYDVKM. Written as DNA, the CDR3 is TGTGCCAGCAAAGGGGACATGGCCAACGTCCTGACTTTC. Protein sequence: CASKGDMANVLTF.

This clone was seen a single time. The chain employs TRBV6-5 and TRBJ1-2, with TRBD1 matching 10 bases. Germline V gene data show CDR1 as MNHEY and CDR2 as SVGAGI. J lost 3 bases, V lost 8 bases, and 6 bases had no gene match. The CDR3 spans 14 residues. The chain's CDR3 is CASRQGARYYGYTF. The CDR3 bases are TGTGCCAGCCGACAGGGGGCGAGGTACTATGGCTACACCTTC.

This chain connects TRBV5-4 to TRBJ2-7, with D unresolved. The CDR3 consists of 11 residues. With 1 base removed from V and 7 bases from J, the gap between germline ends came to 6 bases. The germline V gene encodes CDR1 SGHNT and CDR2 YYREEE (reference sequence). DNA of the CDR3: TGTGCCAGCAGCTTGAGGAGTGAGCAGTACTTC. Protein: CASSLRSEQYF.

In this sample, this clone turned up a few times. The chain links TRBV7-9 to TRBJ1-1, with 7 bases matching TRBD1. Unmatched junction bases numbered 4, after V lost 8 bases and J lost 7 bases. The germline V gene has CDR1 SEHNR and CDR2 FQNEAQ (reference sequence). The CDR3 runs 11 residues. CDR3 amino acids: CASGYRGEAFF. In nucleotides, the CDR3 is TGTGCCAGCGGATACAGGGGTGAAGCTTTCTTT.

J is TRBJ2-6 and V is TRBV19, with D unresolved. Trimming took off 5 bases at V and 2 bases at J, with 7 bases between the two ends. Germline V lookup: CDR1 LNHDA, CDR2 SQIVND (reference sequence). The CDR3 has 14 residues. The CDR3 here is CASSSRAGANVLTF. The CDR3 DNA reads as TGTGCCAGTAGTTCCCGAGCTGGGGCCAACGTCCTGACTTTC. Looking up the rest from reference TRBV19 and TRBJ2-6 gives the full variable domain: DGGITQSPKYLFRKEGQNVTLSCEQNLNHDAMYWYRQDPGQGLRLIYYSQIVNDFQKGDIAEGYSVSREKKESFPLTVTSAQKNPTAFYLCASSSRAGANVLTFGAGSRLTVL.

This clone was recorded a few times. The V and J genes are TRBV19 and TRBJ1-1, with D possibly TRBD1 on 5 matching bases. The CDR3 has 15 residues. Trimming cost V 6 bases and J 1 base, with 15 bases left between them. In germline, CDR1 is LNHDA, CDR2 SQIVND (reference sequence). CDR3 DNA: TGTGCCAGTAGAACCGACAGCCCCAGGAACACTGAAGCTTTCTTT. The encoded protein is CASRTDSPRNTEAFF. Together with reference TRBV19 and TRBJ1-1, the CDR3 gives the full variable domain: DGGITQSPKYLFRKEGQNVTLSCEQNLNHDAMYWYRQDPGQGLRLIYYSQIVNDFQKGDIAEGYSVSREKKESFPLTVTSAQKNPTAFYLCASRTDSPRNTEAFFGQGTRLTVV.

V gene TRBV5-1 combines with J gene TRBJ2-2; TRBD2 matches 10 bases. V lost 7 bases to trimming and J lost 2 bases; unmatched junction nucleotides: 8. The CDR3 has 16 amino acids. CDR1 is SGHRS and CDR2 is YFSETQ in the germline V gene. The CDR3 reads CASRLLAGSNTGELFF. CDR3 DNA sequence: TGCGCCAGCCGTTTACTAGCGGGGTCTAACACCGGGGAGCTGTTTTTT. Drawing the rest from reference TRBV5-1 and TRBJ2-2, the complete variable domain is KAGVTQTPRYLIKTRGQQVTLSCSPISGHRSVSWYQQTPGQGLQFLFEYFSETQRNKGNFPGRFSGRQFSNSRSEMNVSTLELGDSALYLCASRLLAGSNTGELFFGEGSRLTVL.